This TCR beta chain was captured by sequencing in a study of technical replicates of blood from several donors (dated by TCRdb to 2015 to 2018). The library came from the immunoSEQ multiplex PCR assay. TCRdb retrieved this table from immuneACCESS and kept in-frame rearrangements only. Not all clones are present; in checked studies, unresolved V genes account for under half, and no reason is known for the remainder. The sample has around 77,000 clones on record, roughly 89% of them singletons. 0.41% of the sample goes to the ten largest clones. V loses 0 bases, J loses 0 bases, and the germline ends lie 8 bases apart. Spanning cysteine to phenylalanine, the CDR3 consists of 15 amino acids. Just CDR3 DNA is preserved here, 45 bases in frame from base 1. The germline V gene encodes CDR1 SNHLY and CDR2 FYNNEI. Remarks on this clone: The target of this receptor is not known. Base qualities are not provided; no much larger clone lies one nucleotide away.

Recombination connected TRBV2 to TRBJ1-1; there is no confident call for the D gene. The receptor comes from a human donor in good health. The sample taken for sequencing was T cells isolated from PBMCs. The DNA reads TGTGCCAGCAGTGAAGCTCAGTTTATGAACACTGAAGCTTTCTTT. It specifies CASSEAQFMNTEAFF.